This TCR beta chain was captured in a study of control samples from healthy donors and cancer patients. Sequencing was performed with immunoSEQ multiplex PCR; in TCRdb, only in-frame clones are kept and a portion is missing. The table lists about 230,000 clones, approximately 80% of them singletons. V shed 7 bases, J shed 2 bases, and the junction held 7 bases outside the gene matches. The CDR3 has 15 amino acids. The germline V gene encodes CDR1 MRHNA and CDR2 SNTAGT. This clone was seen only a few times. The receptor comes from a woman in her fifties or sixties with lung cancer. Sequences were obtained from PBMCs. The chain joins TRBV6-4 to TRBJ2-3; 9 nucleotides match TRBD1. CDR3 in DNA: TGTGCCAGCAAGTTAGGGACAGGGCACACAGATACGCAGTATTTT. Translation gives CASKLGTGHTDTQYF.